This T cell receptor (beta chain) was retrieved from a study of regulatory T cells in long-lasting Graves disease. Study-level points and caveats: TRBV28, TRBJ1-2 and TRBJ2-5 were segments that persistent disease favored. The number of shared public clonotypes was higher in persistent patients (fewer than 3,000) than new patients (966). Lower TCR diversity was seen in persistent Graves' patients than in newly diagnosed ones.

This clonotype was seen many times. Antigen: not known. In building TCR beta libraries, iRepertoire HTBI primers were used together with Arm-PCR of CDR3 regions. Original analysis: Among the samples, some 68 TRBV and more than twelve TRBJ segments were identified. TCRdb itself ran the multiplex PCR reads through MiXCR, one entry per CDR3 protein. These V and J calls originate from TCRdb's pipeline instead of the authors' own analysis. The table lists 320,000 or so distinct CDR3 sequences, 15% to 20% of them singletons. Per germline, CDR1 SGHRS and CDR2 YFSETQ. This CDR3 region has 12 residues. Trimming cost V 3 bases and J 11 bases; bases outside gene matches: 5. Described time point: newly diagnosed GD, antithyroid drugs for less than 3 months. After RNA was extracted from PBMCs, the TCR library was made from it.

This receptor was identified in a female donor with Graves disease. J is TRBJ1-1 and V is TRBV5-1; 9 bases agree with TRBD1. This specimen consisted of peripheral blood mononuclear cells (PBMCs), obtained at new diagnosis, from a patient treated with antithyroid drugs. The CDR3 DNA sequence: TGCGCCAGCAGCTGGGGACAGGGTGGGGCTTTCTTT. This encodes CASSWGQGGAFF.